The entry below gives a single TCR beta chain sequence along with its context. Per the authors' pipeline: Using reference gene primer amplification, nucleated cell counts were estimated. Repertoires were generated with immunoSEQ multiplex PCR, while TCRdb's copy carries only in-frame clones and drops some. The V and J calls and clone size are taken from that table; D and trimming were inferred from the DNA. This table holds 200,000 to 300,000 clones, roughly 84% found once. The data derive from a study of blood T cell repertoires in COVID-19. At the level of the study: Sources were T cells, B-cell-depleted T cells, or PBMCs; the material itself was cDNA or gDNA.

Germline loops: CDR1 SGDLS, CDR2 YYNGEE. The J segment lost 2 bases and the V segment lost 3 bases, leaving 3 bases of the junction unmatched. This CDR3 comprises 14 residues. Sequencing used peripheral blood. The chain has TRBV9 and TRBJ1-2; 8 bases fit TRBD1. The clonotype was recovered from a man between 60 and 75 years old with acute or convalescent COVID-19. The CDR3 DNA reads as TGTGCCAGCAGCGCCCGACAGGGGAACTATGGCTACACCTTC. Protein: CASSARQGNYGYTF.